A selection of T cell receptor beta chains follows, all from one sample in a study of read filtering for tumor transcriptome and immune sequencing. MiXCR was run by TCRdb on the reads, yielding one entry per CDR3 protein. Of about 62,000 distinct CDR3 sequences listed, roughly 19% were seen once; the top ten hold approximately 11%. The sequencing input was a population of CD138-negative cells sorted from bone marrow. Receptors originate from a donor at least 40 years old with multiple myeloma. Both conserved end residues are part of each CDR3. The D gene is left open where the match is weak. The size of a clone is reported for some rows only, either as once, few or many, or as a class for expanded clones.

.,TRBJ2-7,many,TRBV2,TGTGCCAGCAGTGAGATGGGGGGCGTCGAGCAGTACTTC,CASSEMGGVEQYF
.,TRBJ2-3,many,TRBV4-1,TGCGCCAGCAGCCAAGATCTCCCCAGGGGATACACAGATACGCAGTATTTT,CASSQDLPRGYTDTQYF
TRBD2,TRBJ2-7,many,TRBV30,TGTGCCTGTAGCGGGACCCCCTACGAGCAGTACTTC,CACSGTPYEQYF
TRBD2,TRBJ2-7,many,TRBV28,TGTGCCAGCAGTCCCTTGCTAGCGGGAGGCTACGAGCAGTACTTC,CASSPLLAGGYEQYF
.,TRBJ2-7,many,TRBV20-1,TGCAGTGCTCTCGCTGGTGTTTCCTACGAGCAGTACTTC,CSALAGVSYEQYF
TRBD1,TRBJ2-5,many,TRBV6-5,TGTGCCAGCAGGGGACAGGTGATCGGGACCCAGTACTTC,CASRGQVIGTQYF
.,TRBJ2-2,many,TRBV30,TGTGCCTGGAGACAGGGAGACACCGGGGAGCTGTTTTTT,CAWRQGDTGELFF
.,TRBJ2-7,many,TRBV10-3,TGTGCCAGCACACAGGGCCTCGGATCCTACGAGCAGTACTTC,CASTQGLGSYEQYF
.,TRBJ2-3,many,TRBV24-1,TGTGCCACCAGTCCCCCGACAGGCACAGATACGCAGTATTTT,CATSPPTGTDTQYF
TRBD2,TRBJ2-1,many,TRBV9,TGTGCCAGCAGCGTGTGGACTAGCGGGAGCTACAATGAGCAGTTCTTC,CASSVWTSGSYNEQFF
.,TRBJ2-1,many,TRBV7-3,TGTGCCAGCAGCTTAAAGTCCCACAATGAGCAGTTCTTC,CASSLKSHNEQFF
.,TRBJ2-3,.,TRBV13,TGTGCCAGCAGCTTAGTTGGCGATACGCAGTATTTT,CASSLVGDTQYF
.,TRBJ2-5,many,TRBV11-1,TGTGCCAGCAGCTTTAAGGGGGGCCAAGAGACCCAGTACTTC,CASSFKGGQETQYF
.,TRBJ1-1,many,TRBV29-1,TGCAGCGTGGGGTCCGGGGCGAACACTGAAGCTTTCTTT,CSVGSGANTEAFF
TRBD1,TRBJ1-1,few,TRBV6-6,TGTGCCAGCAGTTACTCCCCGGGACAGCCTGAAGCTTTCTTT,CASSYSPGQPEAFF
.,TRBJ2-2,.,TRBV5-4,TGTGCCAGCAGCCAAATGCGTATTGGACAGCAAAACACCGGGGAGCTGTTTTTT,CASSQMRIGQQNTGELFF
.,TRBJ1-1,many,TRBV28,TGTGCCAGCAGTTTGGCTTCGGACACTGAAGCTTTCTTT,CASSLASDTEAFF
TRBD2,TRBJ2-1,many,TRBV7-2,TGTGCCAGCAGCCCTACCCGTAGCGGGGGAGTGCAGTTCTTC,CASSPTRSGGVQFF
.,TRBJ2-3,.,TRBV6-5,TGTGCCAGCAGCCCTGATCATCTCCCAGTTACGCAGTATTTT,CASSPDHLPVTQYF
TRBD1,TRBJ1-3,.,TRBV28,TGTGCCAGCAGTTTAAGGGACAGGGTCGGAAACGCCATATATTTT,CASSLRDRVGNAIYF
.,TRBJ2-5,many,TRBV20-1,TGCAGTGGACTGTCAGAAGAGACCCAGTACTTC,CSGLSEETQYF
.,TRBJ2-7,many,TRBV6-1,TGTGCCAGCAGTGAAGCGTACGAGCAGTACTTC,CASSEAYEQYF
TRBD1,TRBJ2-2,many,TRBV20-1,TGCAGTGCTAGAGATCGAGACAGGGCCACCGGGGAGCTGTTTTTT,CSARDRDRATGELFF
.,TRBJ2-1,many,TRBV12-2,TGTGCAAGTCGCTTAGCGAGGAATAGCGGGAGCTCCTACAATGAGCAGTTCTTC,CASRLARNSGSSYNEQFF
.,TRBJ2-7,many,TRBV7-8,TGTGCCAGCAGCTACTCGGGACTCCCTCCCTACGAGCAGTACTTC,CASSYSGLPPYEQYF
.,TRBJ1-1,many,TRBV3-1,TGTGCCAGCAGCCAAGGGGGAGGGCGAGGGTCTGAAGCTTTCTTT,CASSQGGGRGSEAFF